This passage covers 2 T cell receptor beta chains from one sample sequenced in a study of cytomegalovirus exposure and HLA in healthy donors. This PCR relied on a set of 60 Vbeta primers and 13 Jbeta primers. Only in-frame clones appear in the TCRdb table, and some are missing; sequencing was by immunoSEQ multiplex PCR. The sample has around 170,000 clones, 82% seen once. Sequences were obtained from PBMCs. All receptors derive from a woman aged 18-29 years in good health and CMV-seronegative.

J is TRBJ2-5 and V is TRBV4-2; possibly TRBD1 for D (5 bases). Germline-derived CDR1 and CDR2 are LGHNA and YNFKEQ. V was pared by 6 bases and J by 5 bases, with 10 bases between. The CDR3 has 12 residues. CDR3 sequence: CASRDRRETQYF. The CDR3 coding sequence is TGTGCCAGCAGAGACAGAAGGGAGACCCAGTACTTC.

This clone came up once. The chain couples TRBV2 to TRBJ2-3; tentative D call: TRBD1 (5 bases). V gave up 2 bases and J gave up 9 bases, with 12 bases separating them. Looked up from germline, CDR1 is SNHLY and CDR2 is FYNNEI. CDR3 size: 13 residues. CDR3 nucleotide sequence: TGTGCCAGCAGTGAACAGGGTGAAGGGACGCAGTATTTT. Its protein product is CASSEQGEGTQYF.